Listed below are T cell receptor beta chains from one sample, sequenced in a study of cytomegalovirus exposure and HLA in healthy donors. Generated by immunoSEQ multiplex PCR, the TCRdb table keeps only in-frame clones and is missing some. The sample holds tens of thousands of clones, about three quarters seen once. What was sequenced was PBMCs. The source of these receptors is a woman aged 40 to 50 in good health and CMV-seropositive. The CDR3 runs from the conserved cysteine through the conserved F or W. The D gene is left open where the match is weak. Some rows mark clone size as missing; the rest say once, few, many or name a class of expanded clone.

TGTGCCAGCAGGATTAACAGGAGAGATAATTCACCCCTCCACTTT | CASRINRRDNSPLHF | - | TRBJ1-6 | - | TRBV4-2
TGTGCCAGCAGTGTATCGGACGGGAAAAATTCACCCCTCCACTTT | CASSVSDGKNSPLHF | - | TRBJ1-6 | - | TRBV2
TGCAGCGGACAGGAGACCTCGAGCACTGAAGCTTTCTTT | CSGQETSSTEAFF | - | TRBJ1-1 | - | TRBV29-1
TGTGCCAGCAAGACTAGCGGGGAAGCCTACGAGCAGTACTTC | CASKTSGEAYEQYF | - | TRBJ2-7 | TRBD2 | TRBV2
TGTGCCAGCAGTAGGTGGCTAGCGGCTCCGGGGGCCCAGTACTTC | CASSRWLAAPGAQYF | - | TRBJ2-5 | TRBD2 | TRBV27
TGCAGCGTTGAAGATCGAGAGACCCAGTACTTC | CSVEDRETQYF | - | TRBJ2-5 | - | TRBV29-1
TGTGCCATCGGGGGGGTCGAGCAGCCCCAGCATTTT | CAIGGVEQPQHF | - | TRBJ1-5 | - | TRBV10-3
TGCGCCAGCAGTGAGTACAGGGCCTATGGCTACACCTTC | CASSEYRAYGYTF | few | TRBJ1-2 | - | TRBV10-1
TGTGCCAGCAGTTACTTAGCTAACTATGGCTACACCTTC | CASSYLANYGYTF | - | TRBJ1-2 | - | TRBV6-6
TGTGCCAGTAGTGTGCGGGGGGTTGAAGCTTTCTTT | CASSVRGVEAFF | once | TRBJ1-1 | - | TRBV19
TGTGCCAGCAGCCGGGCCGGGACTACCAGCTCCTACGAGCAGTACTTC | CASSRAGTTSSYEQYF | few | TRBJ2-7 | TRBD2 | TRBV5-5